Each of the 29 T cell receptor beta chains below was sequenced from the same sample in a study of shared clonotypes between healthy human individuals. Profiled with immunoSEQ multiplex PCR; TCRdb holds only in-frame clones, not every one. The sample carries around 550,000 clones, 85% to 95% recorded once. Naive CD8 cells comprised CD45RO-negative, CCR7-positively selected cells, excluding terminally differentiated effector memory CD45RA+ cells. What was sequenced was naive CD8+ T cells sorted from blood. The source of these receptors is a woman in her twenties or thirties in good health.

V gene TRBV10-2 combines with J gene TRBJ2-3, with 8 bases fitting TRBD1. The trim removed 7 bases at V and 5 bases at J, leaving 14 bases unmatched. CDR1 and CDR2 from the germline V gene are WSHSY and SAAADI. There are 16 residues in the CDR3. The DNA of the CDR3 is TGCGCCAGCACGCCCTCGCCGGAGACAGGGGAAGATACGCAGTATTTT. Translating gives CASTPSPETGEDTQYF.

The rearrangement uses TRBV15 and TRBJ2-7; TRBD1 aligns across 8 bases. Germline trimming cut 5 bases from V and 7 bases from J; bases unmatched to any gene: 13. There are 15 residues in the CDR3. Germline-derived CDR1 and CDR2 are LNHNV and YYDKDF (reference sequence). The chain's CDR3 is CATSGSRQGQDEQYF. DNA for the CDR3: TGTGCCACCAGCGGCTCGAGACAGGGGCAGGATGAGCAGTACTTC.

The chain recombines TRBV15 with TRBJ2-5, with 9 bases that match TRBD2. V was pared by 3 bases and J by 4 bases, with 18 bases of the junction left unmatched. Germline lookup yields CDR1 LNHNV and CDR2 YYDKDF (reference sequence). The CDR3 sequence is 19 residues long. The CDR3: CATSRTEGGVREGLETQYF. CDR3 coding DNA: TGTGCCACCAGCAGGACCGAGGGGGGAGTGCGGGAGGGCCTAGAGACCCAGTACTTC.

The chain is built from TRBV19 and TRBJ2-1; D might be TRBD2 (6 bases). CDR1 and CDR2 (germline): LNHDA, SQIVND (reference sequence). The CDR3 covers 14 residues. Trimming took 6 bases from V and 2 from J, leaving 11 bases between them. CDR3 bases: TGTGCCAGTAGCCCCAGACTAGCCTACAATGAGCAGTTCTTC. It translates to CASSPRLAYNEQFF.

V and J are TRBV27 and TRBJ1-1; 7 nucleotides align to TRBD1. The V gene's germline CDR1 is MNHEY and CDR2 SMNVEV (reference sequence). CDR3 length: 14 residues. V shed 6 bases, J shed 3 bases, and the junction held 7 bases outside the gene matches. The CDR3 bases are TGTGCCAGCAGCAGGGGGTTCGAGGACACTGAAGCTTTCTTT. Translated, it gives CASSRGFEDTEAFF.

The J gene is TRBJ2-7, the V gene TRBV4-1; TRBD2 agrees at 13 bases. With 1 base clipped from V and 0 bases from J, the junction kept 6 bases outside the gene matches. Germline CDR1 reads MGHRA; CDR2 reads YSYEKL. CDR3 length: 18 amino acids. The CDR3 protein is CASSQVLGLAGTSYEQYF. The CDR3 DNA sequence: TGCGCCAGCAGCCAAGTTCTGGGACTAGCGGGGACCTCCTACGAGCAGTACTTC.

The CDR3 region has the DNA TGTGCCAGCAGTCTAGGGGGGCCCCTGAATGAGCAGTTCTTC. This translates into CASSLGGPLNEQFF. The J gene is TRBJ2-1, the V gene TRBV11-2; D possibly matches TRBD1 or TRBD2 (6 bases each). Germline V gene lookup returns CDR1 SGHAT and CDR2 FQNNGV. Trimming took off 6 bases at V and 7 bases at J, with 16 bases between the two ends. The CDR3 runs 14 residues. Variable domain in full (rest from reference TRBV11-2 and TRBJ2-1): EAGVAQSPRYKIIEKRQSVAFWCNPISGHATLYWYQQILGQGPKLLIQFQNNGVVDDSQLPKDRFSAERLKGVDSTLKIQPAKLEDSAVYLCASSLGGPLNEQFFGPGTRLTVL.

J is TRBJ2-1 and V is TRBV9; 8 bases align to TRBD2. The germline gives CDR1 SGDLS, CDR2 YYNGEE. The CDR3 totals 16 residues. The V segment lost 2 bases and the J segment 6 bases; nucleotides outside the gene matches: 10. This CDR3 is CASSVDSGIGLNEQFF. The DNA of the CDR3 is TGTGCCAGCAGCGTGGATAGCGGGATTGGACTCAATGAGCAGTTCTTC.

This clone has more than one count but fewer than ten. This chain connects TRBV2 to TRBJ1-5; 9 bases are a match to TRBD1. J lost 6 bases, V lost 7 bases, and 4 bases had no gene match. The CDR3 contains 13 residues. Looked up from germline, CDR1 is SNHLY and CDR2 is FYNNEI. The chain's CDR3 is CASTTGGLQPQHF. In DNA form, the CDR3 reads TGTGCCAGCACCACAGGGGGCCTTCAGCCCCAGCATTTT.

This clone was observed once. At one of its ends the junction is not consistent with the germline gene, which may arise from a read error. The rearrangement uses TRBV6-1 and TRBJ2-7; TRBD1 might be the D (6 bases). CDR1 is MNHNS, CDR2 SASEGT, per germline. There are 12 residues in the CDR3. CDR3 in DNA: TGTGCCAGCAGGTTCCGGGACATCGAGCTGTACTTC. Residues: CASRFRDIELYF.

This chain links TRBV4-1 with TRBJ2-7; 11 bases agree with TRBD2. Trimming cost V 5 bases and J 4 bases; bases outside gene matches: 7. The CDR3 runs 15 residues. Germline V gene lookup returns CDR1 MGHRA and CDR2 YSYEKL. CDR3 sequence: CASSSSTSGSYEQYF. The CDR3 coding sequence is TGCGCCAGCAGCTCTAGTACTAGCGGGAGTTACGAGCAGTACTTC.

V gene TRBV11-1 combines with J gene TRBJ2-7; D is unresolved. V lost 5 bases to trimming and J lost 7 bases, with 12 bases between them. The CDR3 runs 12 residues. Germline loops: CDR1 SGHAT, CDR2 FQDESV (reference sequence). CDR3 sequence (DNA): TGTGCCAGCAGCGGGGATACGGAAGAGCAGTACTTC. This encodes CASSGDTEEQYF.

The chain employs TRBV9 and TRBJ1-1; D is perhaps TRBD1 (5 bases). The CDR3 is 14 residues long. V lost 5 bases and J 5 bases, leaving 16 bases between the germline ends. Germline V gene data show CDR1 as SGDLS and CDR2 as YYNGEE. This chain's CDR3 is CASSDGEGRTEAFF. The CDR3 DNA sequence: TGTGCCAGCAGTGATGGGGAGGGGCGGACTGAAGCTTTCTTT.

The CDR3 region has the DNA TGTGCCAGCAGCGAGGCCCCCCAAGAGACCCAGTACTTC. Translated: CASSEAPQETQYF. The rearrangement uses TRBV7-9 and TRBJ2-5; D unresolved. Germline CDR1 is SEHNR and CDR2 is FQNEAQ (reference sequence). V was pared by 5 bases and J by 1 base, with 8 bases between. The CDR3 runs 13 residues.

The rearrangement uses TRBV30 and TRBJ1-4; no clear D gene. Germline CDR1 is GTSNPN and CDR2 is SVGIG (reference sequence). Trimming removed 6 bases at V and 4 bases at J, with 15 bases between. The CDR3 covers 14 residues. The CDR3 DNA sequence: TGTGCCTGTACGACCGACTCCGTTAATGAAAAACTGTTTTTT. It is translated as CACTTDSVNEKLFF.

This rearrangement joins TRBV5-6 to TRBJ2-6; the match to TRBD2 covers 7 bases. The germline CDR1 and CDR2 sequences are SGHDT and YYEEEE. The CDR3 length is 17 residues. J gave up 0 bases and V 4 bases, and 7 bases lay outside the gene matches. In nucleotides, the CDR3 is TGTGCCAGCAGCGTACTAGCGAGGGACTCTGGGGCCAACGTCCTGACTTTC. This translates into CASSVLARDSGANVLTF.

This clone has only one observation. The genes are TRBV5-6 and TRBJ2-3; D is undetermined. In germline, CDR1 is SGHDT, CDR2 YYEEEE. The CDR3 sequence is 14 residues long. V shed 7 bases and J shed 6 bases, with 18 bases lying between them. The CDR3 loop reads CASVLWPGRDTQYF. CDR3 bases: TGTGCCAGCGTCCTCTGGCCCGGCAGGGATACGCAGTATTTT.

V and J are TRBV11-2 and TRBJ2-7; TRBD2 matches at 9 bases. The V gene's germline CDR1 is SGHAT and CDR2 FQNNGV. The CDR3 runs to 16 residues. Germline trimming cut 0 bases from V and 2 bases from J; bases unmatched to any gene: 5. CDR3 protein: CASSLDRIAGAYEQYF. The CDR3 DNA reads as TGTGCCAGCAGCTTAGATAGGATAGCGGGAGCCTACGAGCAGTACTTC.

As DNA, the CDR3 is TGTGCCAGGACACAGCGGGAGGGAGGCACAGATACGCAGTATTTT. It specifies CARTQREGGTDTQYF. The chain is built from TRBV6-5 and TRBJ2-3; 10 bases match TRBD2. V trimming: 9 bases; J trimming: 1 base; junction bases outside the gene matches: 7. Germline CDR1 is MNHEY and CDR2 is SVGAGI. The CDR3 consists of 15 residues.

The chain carries TRBV2 and TRBJ2-2; 12 bases match TRBD2. The junction had 14 bases not matched to a gene; V was cut back by 5 bases and J by 1 base. Germline assignment: CDR1 SNHLY and CDR2 FYNNEI. The CDR3 runs to 20 residues. The CDR3: CASSTILGLAGSGNTGELFF. The DNA of the CDR3 is TGTGCCAGCAGTACAATATTAGGACTAGCGGGAAGCGGGAACACCGGGGAGCTGTTTTTT.

The V gene is TRBV28, the J gene TRBJ2-7; no clear D gene. This CDR3 has 13 amino acids. V shed 4 bases and J shed 9 bases, with 16 bases lying between them. Germline-derived CDR1 and CDR2 are MDHEN and SYDVKM. The CDR3 is CASSSPPDTPQYF. DNA for the CDR3: TGTGCCAGCAGTTCCCCCCCGGATACCCCGCAGTACTTC.

The CDR3 nucleotides are TGTGCCAGCAGTTTATCACCGGGGACAGGGATTTCCCAAAATGAAAAACTGTTTTTT. Its protein product is CASSLSPGTGISQNEKLFF. The chain employs TRBV27 and TRBJ1-4; 9 nucleotides agree with TRBD1. The CDR3 covers 19 residues. With V trimmed by 0 bases and J by 5 bases, 13 bases remained unmatched. CDR1 is MNHEY, CDR2 SMNVEV, per germline (reference sequence).

The chain uses TRBV28 and TRBJ1-1; D is ambiguous. Germline V CDR1 and CDR2: MDHEN, SYDVKM. The CDR3 is 14 residues long. V was pared by 1 base and J by 0 bases, with 6 bases between. The CDR3 sequence: CASSLFRMNTEAFF. CDR3 sequence (DNA): TGTGCCAGCAGTTTATTTCGAATGAACACTGAAGCTTTCTTT.

This chain links TRBV9 with TRBJ2-6; D is ambiguous. Germline lookup yields CDR1 SGDLS and CDR2 YYNGEE. V lost 3 bases, J lost 0 bases, and 7 bases lay in between. The CDR3 covers 15 residues. CDR3 coding DNA: TGTGCCAGCAGCGGGGCCACCTCTGGGGCCAACGTCCTGACTTTC. The encoded protein is CASSGATSGANVLTF.

V gene TRBV27 combines with J gene TRBJ2-1, with D maybe TRBD2 (5 bases). V was pared by 3 bases and J by 0 bases, with 9 bases between. This CDR3 contains 15 residues. CDR1 is MNHEY, CDR2 SMNVEV, per germline (reference sequence). The CDR3 sequence is CASSLAGNSYNEQFF. The CDR3 DNA reads as TGTGCCAGCAGTTTGGCCGGGAACTCCTACAATGAGCAGTTCTTC.

The V call is TRBV30, the J call TRBJ2-5; D gene ambiguous. The DNA matches TRBJ2-7 better at its end, which makes the J call doubtful. Germline CDR1 GTSNPN, CDR2 SVGIG (reference sequence). The CDR3 is 12 residues long. CDR3 protein: CAWSGVPDEQYF. DNA for the CDR3: TGTGCCTGGTCTGGAGTGCCGGACGAGCAGTACTTC.

The chain uses TRBV9 and TRBJ1-2; 8 nucleotides line up with TRBD1. This CDR3 contains 17 residues. The trim removed 3 bases at V and 3 bases at J, leaving 13 bases unmatched. Germline V gives CDR1 SGDLS, CDR2 YYNGEE. The CDR3 nucleotides are TGTGCCAGCAGCGCTGGGGTGACAGGGGAATCTCACTATGGCTACACCTTC. Its translation: CASSAGVTGESHYGYTF.

Comments on this clone: This sample also contains other DNA sequences that code for the same CDR3. The chain is built from TRBV7-9 and TRBJ2-5, with D hard to call. Germline V CDR1 and CDR2: SEHNR, FQNEAQ (reference sequence). Trimming shortened V by 0 bases and J by 5 bases, and 4 bases separated the two germline ends. The CDR3 has 12 amino acids. In DNA, the CDR3 is TGTGCCAGCAGCTTAGCCGGGGAGACCCAGTACTTC. Translated: CASSLAGETQYF.

This sequence joins TRBV7-9 and TRBJ2-5; possible D gene TRBD2, 5 bases. The DNA end favors TRBJ2-7, so the J call may be wrong. Germline CDR1 is SEHNR and CDR2 is FQNEAQ (reference sequence). This CDR3 has 16 residues. The DNA of the CDR3 is TGTGCCAGCAGCTTAGCGGGCGGGTGGATGAACTACGAGCAGTACTTC. As protein: CASSLAGGWMNYEQYF.